This TCR beta chain was documented in a study of T cell responses to AZD1222 COVID-19 vaccine (dated by TCRdb to 2020 to 2023). For the wider study: AZD1222 recipients with second doses at about 4 weeks or about 12 weeks were pooled, because spike-specific TCR depth and breadth did not differ between schedules. Trial participants were enrolled by age into 18-55, 56-69 and 70-plus year subgroups, with roughly 150, 30 and 60 TCR-sequenced participants respectively. A total of 233 trial participants underwent TCR sequencing, of whom 207 received two doses of AZD1222 and about 25 received two doses of the MenACWY control vaccine.

Counted from cysteine to phenylalanine, this CDR3 has 18 amino acids. Just CDR3 DNA is preserved here, 54 bases in frame from base 1. The germline V gene (reference sequence) specifies SEHNR as CDR1 and FQNEAQ as CDR2. V gives up 3 bases and J gives up 0 bases, and the segment between their germline ends measures 18 bases. In the paper's terms, the time point label means: baseline before first vaccination. Samples from vaccinated people were obtained from the UK trials COV001 and COV002, which included a single-blind randomized controlled phase 2/3 trial of AZD1222 (ChAdOx1 nCoV-19) in healthy adults. For TCRbeta chain sequencing, PBMC samples were collected from trial participants at day 0 and at day 28 after the second dose. Results and caveats for the whole study, not just this receptor: Participants were mostly white British, with more females than males. The authors suggested clonal diversity may have been underestimated. Because no day 14 peak-response samples were available, repertoires were characterized only after the peak T cell response. The whole spike protein was spanned by vaccine-associated CD4 TCRs, and dominant responses were seen in regions 160-218 and 743-854. Conclusions about previously exposed vaccinees are limited because only six or seven AZD1222 recipients were SARS-CoV-2 seropositive at baseline. After two AZD1222 doses, spike-specific TCR breadth and depth were significantly higher than at day 0 and than in MenACWY recipients. Nearly half of unique spike-specific TCRs reportedly recognized epitopes outside regions mutated in the B.1.351 and B.1.1.7 variants. The 56-69-year group was small, and its depth increase did not reach significance, likely because of low power.

Details on this clone: Its antigen is unknown. No quality values exist for individual bases; no much larger clone is one base distant.

The CDR3 regions of human TCRbeta chains were analyzed by immunosequencing. On the study's bioinformatics: TCRs in the repertoires were compared against a reference library of SARS-CoV-2-specific TCRs that had been generated with the MIRA antigen-specificity platform. Breadth was defined as the fraction of unique TCRs that were SARS-CoV-2-associated. Depth was defined as the fraction of total T cells that were SARS-CoV-2-associated. Using the MIRA data, every spike-specific TCR was mapped to the spike region that the TCR reacted to and assigned to either a CD4 or a CD8 class. Log10-transformed breadth and depth values were compared by one-way ANOVA with Sidak's multiple comparisons tests. The table was pulled from immuneACCESS by TCRdb, which kept in-frame rearrangements only. Such tables lose some clones; where checked, under half of the loss comes from unresolved V genes, and the rest has no known cause. V and J calls and clone size are copied from that table; D and trimming were computed from the DNA. In all, the sample holds around 130,000 clones, and over 85% of those were seen once. The biggest ten clones account for approximately 0.85% of the sample.

Material: peripheral blood, obtained on day 0 of AZD1222 vaccination. The source of this sequence is an adult in good health. The rearrangement joined TRBV7-9 to TRBJ1-3, with the D gene uncertain. DNA sequence: TGTGCCAGCAGCTTGGCGAGGCAGGCCATAAACTCTGGAAACACCATATATTTT. This gives the protein CASSLARQAINSGNTIYF.